This T cell receptor beta chain originates from a study of glioma-infiltrating T cells after dendritic cell vaccination. Sequencing was performed with immunoSEQ multiplex PCR; in TCRdb, only in-frame clones are kept and a portion is missing. This sample has some 70,000 clones, with 82% found just once. No glioblastoma patient carried an isocitrate dehydrogenase mutation. Blood PBMC samples: pre-vaccination, two weeks post third vaccination, and at tumor progression. This clonotype was obtained from a human donor with glioblastoma. The sample here was blood, taken before dendritic cell vaccination.

DNA of the CDR3: TGTGCCAGCAGCCGGCGGACAGGGGCAAGTGAGCAGTACTTC. It translates to CASSRRTGASEQYF. The J gene is TRBJ2-7, the V gene TRBV7-2; TRBD1 agrees at 9 bases. The CDR3 runs to 14 residues. In germline, CDR1 is SGHTA, CDR2 FQGNSA. The J segment lost 7 bases and the V segment lost 5 bases, leaving 9 bases of the junction unmatched.